The 21 T cell receptor beta chains below come from one sample, sequenced in a study of T cell changes during pregnancy in multiple sclerosis. Sequencing was performed with immunoSEQ multiplex PCR; in TCRdb, only in-frame clones are kept and a portion is missing. Of some 60,000 clones in the sample, approximately 86% are singletons; the top ten hold approximately 0.4%. Sequenced here: CD4+ T cells from peripheral blood mononuclear cells, sampled in the third trimester of pregnancy. The receptors here all came from a female donor with multiple sclerosis, enrolled in a pregnancy study.

The V and J genes are TRBV2 and TRBJ2-3, with 8 bases lining up with TRBD2. The CDR3 extends over 14 amino acids. Germline values: CDR1 SNHLY, CDR2 FYNNEI. The V segment lost 4 bases and the J segment 8 bases; nucleotides outside the gene matches: 8. The CDR3 sequence is CASSGREGMGTQYF. The CDR3 DNA sequence: TGTGCCAGCAGTGGACGGGAGGGGATGGGTACGCAGTATTTT.

The chain's CDR3 is CASSLGSGGVGEQFF. Here the CDR3 DNA reads TGTGCCAGCAGCTTAGGTAGCGGGGGAGTCGGTGAGCAGTTCTTC. V and J are TRBV11-3 and TRBJ2-1; 9 bases are a match to TRBD2. The germline V gene has CDR1 SGHNT and CDR2 YENEEA. The V segment lost 1 base and the J segment 9 bases; nucleotides outside the gene matches: 7. CDR3 length equals 15 residues.

This clone was seen once. The rearrangement uses TRBV6-4 and TRBJ2-1, with 12 bases aligning to TRBD1. V lost 6 bases to trimming and J lost 12 bases; unmatched junction nucleotides: 3. The germline V gene has CDR1 MRHNA and CDR2 SNTAGT. The length of the CDR3 is 12 residues. The CDR3 nucleotides are TGTGCCAGCAGGGGACAGGGGGCGCGGCAGTTCTTC. This sequence encodes CASRGQGARQFF.

This clone was seen once. The chain joins TRBV7-8 to TRBJ2-1; tentatively, D is TRBD2 (6 bases). The CDR3 loop spans 14 amino acids. Germline lookup yields CDR1 SGHVS and CDR2 FQNEAQ. Deletions cut 8 bases from V and 4 bases from J, with 15 bases between. CDR3 sequence: CASSLPREYNEQFF. DNA for the CDR3: TGTGCCAGCTCCCTCCCCCGGGAGTACAATGAGCAGTTCTTC. Looking up the rest from reference TRBV7-8 and TRBJ2-1 gives the full variable domain: GAGVSQSPRYKVAKRGQDVALRCDPISGHVSLFWYQQALGQGPEFLTYFQNEAQLDKSGLPSDRFFAERPEGSVSTLKIQRTQQEDSAVYLCASSLPREYNEQFFGPGTRLTVL.

The rearrangement links TRBV2 to TRBJ1-6; D perhaps matches TRBD1 (6 bases). Germline-derived CDR1 and CDR2 are SNHLY and FYNNEI. The CDR3 is made up of 14 amino acids. The V end was cut by 7 bases, the J end by 9 bases, with 16 bases between. CDR3 residues: CASMKGGESSPLHF. CDR3 bases: TGTGCCAGCATGAAGGGGGGGGAAAGTTCACCCCTCCACTTT.

This rearrangement joins TRBV7-2 to TRBJ2-7, with D maybe TRBD2 (5 bases). The CDR3 runs 14 residues. V was shortened by 0 bases and J by 2 bases, with 8 bases between the two germline ends. CDR1 is SGHTA, CDR2 FQGNSA, per germline. CDR3 nucleotide sequence: TGTGCCAGCAGCTTAGCGCAACTAGCCTACGAGCAGTACTTC. Its translation is CASSLAQLAYEQYF.

The V and J genes are TRBV7-7 and TRBJ2-1, with TRBD2 matching over 8 bases. The V segment lost 5 bases and the J segment 6 bases; nucleotides outside the gene matches: 3. Per germline, CDR1 SSHAT and CDR2 FNYEAQ (reference sequence). CDR3 length equals 13 residues. The CDR3, as DNA: TGTGCCAGCAGCCGGGGGGGTGGCAATGAGCAGTTCTTC. It is translated as CASSRGGGNEQFF.

The chain carries TRBV5-6 and TRBJ2-2, with unresolved D. CDR1 SGHDT and CDR2 YYEEEE come from the germline V gene. The CDR3 spans 14 residues. Trimming pared 7 bases from V and 0 bases from J, leaving 10 bases between. CDR3 DNA: TGTGCCAGCGCTAGTGTTTCGAACACCGGGGAGCTGTTTTTT. Translation gives CASASVSNTGELFF.

The chain links TRBV18 to TRBJ1-2, with D unresolved. Trimming removed 2 bases from V and 4 bases from J, with 8 bases in between. The CDR3 has 13 residues. Looked up from germline, CDR1 is KGHSH and CDR2 is LQKENI. The chain's CDR3 is CASSPDSVYGYTF. Here the CDR3 DNA reads TGTGCCAGCTCACCAGACTCTGTCTATGGCTACACCTTC.

The chain is built from TRBV7-4 and TRBJ1-5, with no clear D. V was shortened by 1 base and J by 5 bases, with 3 bases between the two germline ends. CDR3 length equals 12 residues. Per the germline V gene, CDR1 is SGHVT and CDR2 is SQSDAQ. The CDR3 is CASSLVDQPQHF. Here the CDR3 DNA reads TGTGCCAGCAGCTTAGTCGATCAGCCCCAGCATTTT.

The CDR3: CASSLRQGGEKLFF. In DNA form, the CDR3 reads TGTGCCAGCAGCTTAAGGCAGGGTGGAGAAAAACTGTTTTTT. The chain carries TRBV7-8 and TRBJ1-4; D may be TRBD1 (5 bases). CDR1 is SGHVS, CDR2 FQNEAQ, per germline. V was clipped by 2 bases and J by 8 bases, with 12 bases between them. The CDR3 contains 14 residues. The variable domain in full, completed from reference TRBV7-8 and TRBJ1-4, reads GAGVSQSPRYKVAKRGQDVALRCDPISGHVSLFWYQQALGQGPEFLTYFQNEAQLDKSGLPSDRFFAERPEGSVSTLKIQRTQQEDSAVYLCASSLRQGGEKLFFGSGTQLSVL.

CDR3 sequence (DNA): TGTGCCAGCAACCTCGCGGGTGGAAACACCATATATTTT. It specifies CASNLAGGNTIYF. The genes are TRBV25-1 and TRBJ1-3, with D uncertain. CDR3 size: 13 residues. V was pared by 7 bases and J by 3 bases, with 10 bases between. CDR1 and CDR2 from the germline V gene are MGHDK and SYGVNS.

The genes are TRBV6-5 and TRBJ2-3, with 12 positions matching TRBD1. With V trimmed by 6 bases and J by 13 bases, 8 bases remained unmatched. The germline gives CDR1 MNHEY, CDR2 SVGAGI. The CDR3 extends over 13 amino acids. CDR3: CASRVPGQGAEYF. Here the CDR3 DNA reads TGTGCCAGCAGAGTTCCGGGACAGGGGGCAGAGTATTTT.

The rearrangement joins TRBV6-1 to TRBJ1-3, with D tentatively TRBD1 (6 bases). This CDR3 has 15 residues. In germline, CDR1 is MNHNS, CDR2 SASEGT. The V gene lost 2 bases and the J gene lost 8 bases, with 16 bases spanning the gap. CDR3 loop: CASSEPQGLLDTIYF. In DNA form, the CDR3 reads TGTGCCAGCAGTGAACCACAGGGTTTGTTGGACACCATATATTTT.

The rearrangement joins TRBV5-1 to TRBJ1-2; 8 nucleotides line up with TRBD1. The CDR3 is made up of 15 amino acids. The junction had 6 bases not matched to a gene; V was cut back by 3 bases and J by 2 bases. Germline assignment: CDR1 SGHRS and CDR2 YFSETQ. CDR3 coding DNA: TGCGCCAGCAGCTACTGGGACAGGCAAAACTATGGCTACACCTTC. Protein product: CASSYWDRQNYGYTF.

This clone occurred once. The rearrangement joins TRBV30 to TRBJ2-2; TRBD1 matches at 7 bases. Germline V CDR1 and CDR2: GTSNPN, SVGIG (reference sequence). The CDR3 runs 14 residues. J gave up 0 bases and V 3 bases, and 1 base lay outside the gene matches. The CDR3 reads CAWRGQSNTGELFF. In DNA, the CDR3 is TGTGCCTGGAGGGGACAGTCGAACACCGGGGAGCTGTTTTTT.

CDR3 sequence: CASSLGEFQPQHF. CDR3 nucleotide sequence: TGTGCCAGCAGCTTGGGTGAGTTTCAGCCCCAGCATTTT. The chain links TRBV5-6 to TRBJ1-5, with D unclear. The CDR3 is 13 residues long. The germline V and J ends were trimmed by 0 bases and 6 bases, with 7 bases remaining between them. Germline V gene data show CDR1 as SGHDT and CDR2 as YYEEEE.

This sequence joins TRBV6-6 and TRBJ2-7, with TRBD1 matching 9 bases. The CDR3 is made up of 15 amino acids. Unmatched junction bases numbered 10, after V lost 6 bases and J lost 4 bases. Germline loops: CDR1 MNHNY, CDR2 SVGAGI (reference sequence). The CDR3 loop is CASSQPGQGLYEQYF. The CDR3 DNA follows: TGTGCCAGCAGCCAACCGGGACAGGGCCTATACGAGCAGTACTTC.

V gene TRBV7-3 combines with J gene TRBJ2-1; TRBD2 agrees at 12 bases. Germline V CDR1 and CDR2: SGHTA, FQGTGA. V shed 0 bases, J shed 6 bases, and the junction held 3 bases outside the gene matches. The CDR3 is 16 amino acids. The CDR3 region has the DNA TGTGCCAGCAGCTTAACGGCTAGCGGGGGGGCCAATGAGCAGTTCTTC. Its translation is CASSLTASGGANEQFF.

V is TRBV7-9 and J is TRBJ1-1; the D gene is possibly TRBD1 (5 bases). The CDR3 totals 16 residues. Germline CDR1 SEHNR, CDR2 FQNEAQ (reference sequence). V dropped 6 bases and J dropped 0 bases, with 17 bases sitting between them. The CDR3 reads CASSYLQGSVNTEAFF. Here the CDR3 DNA reads TGTGCCAGCAGTTACCTCCAGGGCAGCGTGAACACTGAAGCTTTCTTT.

This chain joins TRBV9 and TRBJ1-3, with D maybe TRBD1 (6 bases). The CDR3 runs 15 residues. Germline V lookup: CDR1 SGDLS, CDR2 YYNGEE. The ends were cut back, 4 bases at V and 2 bases at J, with 13 bases in the middle. The CDR3 reads CASSPPQGTGNTIYF. Here the CDR3 DNA reads TGTGCCAGCAGCCCTCCCCAGGGGACTGGAAACACCATATATTTT.